Listed here is a single T cell receptor (beta chain). At least ten counts were recorded for this clone. Its specific antigen is unknown. An end of the junction differs from the germline gene, which may be a read error. The source of the sample is a study of blood T cell repertoires in COVID-19 (dated by TCRdb to 2018 to 2021). Background on the whole study: Samples from collaborators originated in the United States, Italy and Spain and spanned both the acute and convalescent phases of COVID-19. The material from the prospective study consisted of cDNA or gDNA derived from T cells, B-cell-depleted T cells, or PBMCs. The dataset comprised deeply sampled blood TCRbeta repertoires from subjects exposed to, actively infected with, or recovered from COVID-19. A freely available public database, intended as a resource for researchers studying the immune response to SARS-CoV-2, is where the repertoires were released. The samples were drawn from the first 160 participants of the ongoing ImmuneRACE study and from 1,254 subjects provided by 6 global collaborators. Sample metadata almost always included a de-identified subject ID, COVID-19 status, age in years and sex. Where HLA class I and class II types were available, the types were taken from metadata supplied by the sample provider, not from assay-based typing. The full study reports these points: Clinical and demographic metadata were provided uncurated, with the amount varying by source and participant.

The CDR3 spans 14 residues, from the cysteine through the phenylalanine. Only the CDR3 DNA stays, 42 bases, in frame from base 1. CDR1 and CDR2, per the germline V gene, are SGHVS and FQNEAQ. Participants in the prospective study were aged roughly 18 to 90 years, lived in 20 to 30 United States geographic areas, and enrolled through a virtual design. To assign participants to cohorts, the prospective study relied on clinical history that participants themselves reported in a screening survey and a study questionnaire. Recovered participants in ImmuneRACE Cohort 3 were defined as having two consecutive negative NP/OP PCR tests, clearance from a healthcare professional, or resolution of symptoms. Each participant in the prospective study had whole blood, serum and a nasopharyngeal or oropharyngeal swab collected by mobile phlebotomists. Over a roughly two-month period, participants in the prospective study had the option of providing additional blood draws and questionnaires. Before DNA extraction, blood samples from the prospective study were shipped at room temperature or frozen.

The immunoSEQ Assay, a bias-controlled multiplex PCR, was used to amplify TCRbeta CDR3 regions from genomic DNA. For the original study's pipeline: The number of nucleated cells in each sample was estimated from the amplification of reference gene primers within the assay. Sequence reads were collapsed and filtered to measure the absolute abundance of every unique TCRbeta CDR3 rearrangement. For each sample, productive Simpson clonality was calculated by taking the square root of Simpson's diversity index across productive rearrangements. What TCRdb holds here is the immuneACCESS table cut down to in-frame rearrangements. Part of the clones is not present; checked against another copy, under half of the missing clones reflect an unresolved V gene, and the others are unexplained. V and J calls and clone size are as listed in that table; D and trimming were resolved from the DNA. The sample records 250,000 or so clones, around 82% of which are singletons. Approximately 3.6% of the sample goes to the ten largest clones.

The TCR originated in a man aged 45-65 years who had recovered from COVID-19. The sequenced sample consisted of PBMCs or T cells enriched from blood (not recorded which). Here the chain combines TRBV7-8 and TRBJ2-5, and 12 bases in between align with TRBD2. The CDR3 protein is CASSLAGGPQTQYF. The nucleotides are TGTGCCAGCAGCCTAGCGGGAGGGCCACAGACCCAGTACTTC.